This entry lists 13 T cell receptor beta chains sequenced from one sample in a study of regulatory T cells in long-lasting Graves disease (dated by TCRdb to about 2021). The library relied on multiplex PCR. Sequencing was performed on an Illumina HiSeq 4000. To build TCR beta libraries, CDR3 regions were amplified by Arm-PCR using iRepertoire HTBI primers. TCRdb applied fastp at Q25 and MiXCR to the public reads, then kept only in-frame beta chains. Rows are unified per CDR3 protein, each entry keeping the most common DNA and genes. Here the sample has approximately 470,000 distinct CDR3 sequences; less than 25% occur a single time. 7.8% of the sample goes to the ten largest clones. In light of the paper, this sample's time point label describes: persistent/refractory GD, antithyroid drugs over 5 years with positive TRAb. RNA was extracted from PBMCs in TRIzol for both TCR sequencing and RNA sequencing.

Sequenced material: peripheral blood mononuclear cells (PBMCs), taken when the disease was refractory, from a patient treated with antithyroid drugs. These receptors all stem from a female donor with Graves disease.

The rearrangement links TRBV3-1 to TRBJ2-1; 7 nucleotides line up with TRBD2. Germline V gene data show CDR1 as LGHDT and CDR2 as YNNKEL (reference sequence). The CDR3 has 15 residues. The ends lost 0 bases at V and 8 bases at J; junction bases unmatched: 7. The CDR3 DNA follows: TGTGCCAGCAGCCAAGATCCGGCAGGGAGGGATGAGCAGTTCTTC. This encodes CASSQDPAGRDEQFF.

The V call is TRBV5-1, the J call TRBJ1-2; a possible D gene is TRBD1 (5 bases). Trimming removed 7 bases at V and 6 bases at J, with 22 bases between. The CDR3 loop spans 15 amino acids. CDR1 and CDR2 (germline): SGHRS, YFSETQ. The CDR3 region has the DNA TGCGCCAGCGGGGGGACGGGCCGGCAAGGACATGGCTACACCTTC. It translates to CASGGTGRQGHGYTF.

A word on this clonotype: Given a much more abundant clone one base away, this may be a read error. The chain joins TRBV7-9 to TRBJ2-5, with 7 bases aligning to TRBD1. The germline gives CDR1 SEHNR, CDR2 FQNEAQ (reference sequence). CDR3 length: 14 residues. The V and J ends lost 9 bases and 3 bases, in that order; junction bases with no gene match: 10. In nucleotides, the CDR3 is TGTGCCAGTGAGGGGGCTCAACGGGAAGAGACCCAGTACTTC. It translates to CASEGAQREETQYF.

This clonotype was picked up many times. The chain carries TRBV7-2 and TRBJ2-2, with 12 bases matching TRBD2. This CDR3 has 17 amino acids. With 3 bases clipped from V and 0 bases from J, the junction kept 2 bases outside the gene matches. Germline V lookup: CDR1 SGHTA, CDR2 FQGNSA. CDR3 DNA: TGTGCCAGCAGCTTGACTAGCGGGAGCGCGAACACCGGGGAGCTGTTTTTT. It encodes CASSLTSGSANTGELFF. Supplemented by reference TRBV7-2 and TRBJ2-2, the full variable domain reads GAGVSQSPSNKVTEKGKDVELRCDPISGHTALYWYRQSLGQGLEFLIYFQGNSAPDKSGLPSDRFSAERTGGSVSTLTIQRTQQEDSAVYLCASSLTSGSANTGELFFGEGSRLTVL.

For this clonotype: This may be a read error, as it is one base from a much larger clone. This chain links TRBV6-2 or TRBV6-3 with TRBJ2-7; 9 positions agree with TRBD2. Germline loops: CDR1 MNHEY, CDR2 SVGEGT. The CDR3 consists of 15 residues. J gave up 9 bases and V 7 bases, and 16 bases lay outside the gene matches. The CDR3 reads CASTQAPSGDERQYF. The CDR3 DNA reads as TGTGCCAGCACCCAAGCTCCTAGCGGGGACGAACGGCAGTACTTC.

V gene TRBV19 combines with J gene TRBJ2-3; TRBD1 matches at 7 bases. Matching the DNA end better, TRBJ2-5 makes the J call doubtful. Looked up from germline, CDR1 is LNHDA and CDR2 is SQIVND (reference sequence). The CDR3 is made up of 13 amino acids. The CDR3 DNA sequence: TGTGCCAGTTCCCGGGGACAGAGGCAGACCCAGTACTTC. Its protein product is CASSRGQRQTQYF.

This clonotype appeared a few times. The CDR3, as DNA: TGTGCCAGCAGCGTAGGACCGGGGTCGGTCTACGAGCAGTACTTC. This encodes CASSVGPGSVYEQYF. The V call is TRBV9, the J call TRBJ2-7; maybe TRBD2 (5 bases). From germline, CDR1 is SGDLS and CDR2 YYNGEE. V dropped 0 bases and J dropped 3 bases, with 13 bases sitting between them. The length of the CDR3 is 15 residues. The whole variable domain, filled in from reference TRBV9 and TRBJ2-7, reads DSGVTQTPKHLITATGQRVTLRCSPRSGDLSVYWYQQSLDQGLQFLIQYYNGEERAKGNILERFSAQQFPDLHSELNLSSLELGDSALYFCASSVGPGSVYEQYFGPGTRLTVT.

J is TRBJ2-7 and V is TRBV7-2, with D unresolved. V dropped 2 bases and J dropped 3 bases, with 8 bases sitting between them. This CDR3 has 13 residues. Germline CDR1 SGHTA, CDR2 FQGNSA. The CDR3: CASSLTVIYEQYF. In DNA form, the CDR3 reads TGTGCCAGCAGCTTAACCGTGATCTACGAGCAGTACTTC. Supplemented by reference TRBV7-2 and TRBJ2-7, the full variable domain reads GAGVSQSPSNKVTEKGKDVELRCDPISGHTALYWYRQSLGQGLEFLIYFQGNSAPDKSGLPSDRFSAERTGGSVSTLTIQRTQQEDSAVYLCASSLTVIYEQYFGPGTRLTVT.

In its sample, this clonotype was seen many times. This rearrangement joins TRBV12-3 or TRBV12-4 to TRBJ1-6; no definite D call. This CDR3 region has 11 residues. The V and J ends lost 6 bases and 8 bases respectively, with 5 bases between them. CDR3 sequence (DNA): TGTGCCAGCAGCGGTGATTCACCCCTCCACTTT. Translating it yields CASSGDSPLHF.

This clonotype was found once. The V gene is TRBV5-4, the J gene TRBJ2-4; D uncertain. Germline V gene data show CDR1 as SGHNT and CDR2 as YYREEE (reference sequence). The CDR3 runs to 18 residues. Trimming took off 3 bases at V and 1 base at J, with 20 bases between the two ends. CDR3 protein: CASSYLDGFSGAKNIQYF. DNA for the CDR3: TGTGCCAGCAGCTACCTTGACGGGTTCTCTGGGGCCAAAAACATTCAGTACTTC.

At least ten counts were recorded for this clonotype. This chain joins TRBV12-3 or TRBV12-4 and TRBJ2-7; 8 bases agree with TRBD1. V was clipped by 3 bases and J by 7 bases; unmatched bases: 8. The CDR3 length is 14 residues. The CDR3, as DNA: TGTGCCAGCAGTTTGGGGCAGGGGGCCGATGAGCAGTACTTC. Its protein product is CASSLGQGADEQYF.

The chain joins TRBV5-6 to TRBJ1-1; D gene uncertain. This CDR3 has 15 residues. Trimming left V 4 bases short and J 0 bases short, with 13 bases between. CDR1 and CDR2 (germline): SGHDT, YYEEEE. CDR3 amino acids: CASSEPPGMNTEAFF. As DNA, the CDR3 is TGTGCCAGCAGCGAACCCCCGGGCATGAACACTGAAGCTTTCTTT.

CDR3 nucleotides: TGTGCCAGCAGTTTAGCCGGGACAAAAACCGGGGAGCTGTTTTTT. Protein sequence: CASSLAGTKTGELFF. V and J are TRBV12-3 or TRBV12-4 and TRBJ2-2; tentative D call: TRBD1 (6 bases). V lost 0 bases to trimming and J lost 5 bases, with 10 bases between them. There are 15 residues in the CDR3.